This record looks at one T cell receptor (beta chain) sequence and its context. Its antigen is not identified. From the reads, TCRdb called clonotypes with MiXCR, one entry per CDR3 protein. The sample gives about 350,000 distinct CDR3 sequences, about 32% of which show up once; approximately 13% is in the top ten. The data were taken from a study of T cell repertoires in cytomegalovirus infection. The wider study: TCR beta signatures that were public indicated CMV infection and matching HLA type.

The input for sequencing was cultured PBMCs, taken from culture after CMV antigen stimulation. The receptor was isolated from a human donor in good health (CMV status not recorded). Some clones in this sample may be carry-over from other donors' samples.

The DNA for the CDR3 is TGCGCCAGCAGCCAAGATCGAGACAGGGTACAGCCCCAGCATTTT. This encodes CASSQDRDRVQPQHF. The chain couples TRBV4-1 to TRBJ1-5; TRBD1 agrees at 7 bases. Germline-derived CDR1 and CDR2 are MGHRA and YSYEKL. The CDR3 sequence is 15 residues long. J gave up 7 bases and V 0 bases, and 6 bases lay outside the gene matches.